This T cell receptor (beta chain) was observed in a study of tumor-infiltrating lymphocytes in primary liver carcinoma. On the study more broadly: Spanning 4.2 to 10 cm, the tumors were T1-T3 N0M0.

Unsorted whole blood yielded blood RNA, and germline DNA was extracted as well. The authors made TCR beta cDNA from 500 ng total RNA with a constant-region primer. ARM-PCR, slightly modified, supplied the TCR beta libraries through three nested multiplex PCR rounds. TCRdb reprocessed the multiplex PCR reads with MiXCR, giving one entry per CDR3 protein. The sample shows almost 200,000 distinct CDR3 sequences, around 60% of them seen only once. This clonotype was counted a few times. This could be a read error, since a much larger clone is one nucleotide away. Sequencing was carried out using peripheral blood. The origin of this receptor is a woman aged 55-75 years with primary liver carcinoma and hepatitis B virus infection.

CDR3 sequence (DNA): TGCAGCACCGCCACAGATACGCAGTATTTT. This translates into CSTATDTQYF. The chain joins TRBV29-1 to TRBJ2-3; D is unclear. Per the germline V gene, CDR1 is SQVTM and CDR2 is ANQGSEA. There are 10 residues in the CDR3. Trimming cost V 8 bases and J 2 bases, with 5 bases left between them.